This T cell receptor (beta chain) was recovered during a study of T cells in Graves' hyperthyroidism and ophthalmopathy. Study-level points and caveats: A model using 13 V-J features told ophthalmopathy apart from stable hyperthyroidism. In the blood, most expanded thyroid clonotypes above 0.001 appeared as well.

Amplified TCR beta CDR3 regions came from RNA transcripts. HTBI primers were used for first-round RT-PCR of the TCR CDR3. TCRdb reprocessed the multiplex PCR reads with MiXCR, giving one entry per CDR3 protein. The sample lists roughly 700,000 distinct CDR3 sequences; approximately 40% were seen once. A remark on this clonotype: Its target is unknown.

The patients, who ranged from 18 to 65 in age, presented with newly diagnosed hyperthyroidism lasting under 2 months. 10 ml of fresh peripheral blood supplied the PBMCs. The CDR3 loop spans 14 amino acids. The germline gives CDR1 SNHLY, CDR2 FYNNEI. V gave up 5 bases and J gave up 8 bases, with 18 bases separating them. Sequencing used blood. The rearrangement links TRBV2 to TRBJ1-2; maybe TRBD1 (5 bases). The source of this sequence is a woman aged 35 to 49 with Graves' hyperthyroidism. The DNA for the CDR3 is TGTGCCAGCAGTTCACAGGACTCCAGTCGGGGCTACACCTTC. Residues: CASSSQDSSRGYTF.